In its sample, the clone carrying this T cell receptor beta chain was seen once. The same CDR3 is also encoded by other DNA sequences in this sample. This sample was taken from a study of blood T cell repertoires in COVID-19. Overall study: T cells, B-cell-depleted T cells, or PBMCs provided the cDNA or gDNA that served as material.

Trimming cost V 4 bases and J 4 bases; bases outside gene matches: 3. The germline gives CDR1 SGHRS, CDR2 YFSETQ. The length of the CDR3 is 15 residues. Original processing methods: By means of reference gene primer amplification, nucleated cell counts were estimated. The protocol was immunoSEQ multiplex PCR, while the TCRdb copy is restricted to in-frame clones and leaves out a portion. Clonal size and the V and J genes are those of that table, whereas D and trimming came from the DNA. The table shows about 140,000 clones, with approximately 88% occurring only once. The sample was peripheral blood. This clonotype was obtained from a human donor in a cohort sampled during active COVID-19. The genes are TRBV5-1 and TRBJ2-1; 12 nucleotides match TRBD2. The CDR3 spells CASSLTSGGYNEQFF. The CDR3, as DNA: TGCGCCAGCAGCCTCACTAGCGGGGGGTACAATGAGCAGTTCTTC.